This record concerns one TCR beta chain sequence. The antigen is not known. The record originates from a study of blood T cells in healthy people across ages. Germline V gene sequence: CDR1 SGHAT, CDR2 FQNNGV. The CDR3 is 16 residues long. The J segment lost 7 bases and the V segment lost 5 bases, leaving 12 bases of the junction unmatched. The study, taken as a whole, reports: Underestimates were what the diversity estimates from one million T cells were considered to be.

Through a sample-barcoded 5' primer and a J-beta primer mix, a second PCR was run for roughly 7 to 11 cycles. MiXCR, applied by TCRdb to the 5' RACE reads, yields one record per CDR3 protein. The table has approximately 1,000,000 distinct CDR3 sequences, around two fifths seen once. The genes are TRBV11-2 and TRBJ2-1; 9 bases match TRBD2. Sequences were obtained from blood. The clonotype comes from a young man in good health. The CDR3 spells CASSARGLALVNEQFF. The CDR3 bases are TGTGCCAGCAGCGCGCGGGGACTAGCTTTAGTAAATGAGCAGTTCTTC.